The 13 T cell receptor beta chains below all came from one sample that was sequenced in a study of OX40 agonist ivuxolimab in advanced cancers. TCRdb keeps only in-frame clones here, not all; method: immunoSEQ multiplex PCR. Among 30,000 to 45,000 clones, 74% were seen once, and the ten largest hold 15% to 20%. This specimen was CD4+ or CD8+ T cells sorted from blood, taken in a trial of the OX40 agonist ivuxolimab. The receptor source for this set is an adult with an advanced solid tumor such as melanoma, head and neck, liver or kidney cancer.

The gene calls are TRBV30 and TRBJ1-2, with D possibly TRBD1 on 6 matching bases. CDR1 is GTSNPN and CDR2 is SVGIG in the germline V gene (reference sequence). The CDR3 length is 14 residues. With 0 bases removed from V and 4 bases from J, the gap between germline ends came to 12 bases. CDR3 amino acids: CAWSVTGIGYGYTF. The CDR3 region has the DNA TGTGCCTGGAGTGTAACAGGGATCGGCTATGGCTACACCTTC.

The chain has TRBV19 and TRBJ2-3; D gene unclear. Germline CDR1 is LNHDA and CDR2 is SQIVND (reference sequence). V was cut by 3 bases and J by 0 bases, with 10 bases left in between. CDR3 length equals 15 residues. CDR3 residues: CASSIGTYSTDTQYF. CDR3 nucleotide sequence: TGTGCCAGTAGTATCGGAACTTATAGCACAGATACGCAGTATTTT.

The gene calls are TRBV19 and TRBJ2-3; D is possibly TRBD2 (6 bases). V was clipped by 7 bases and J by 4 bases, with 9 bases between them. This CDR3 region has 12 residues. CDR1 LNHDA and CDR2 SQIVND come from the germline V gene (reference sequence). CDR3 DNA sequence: TGTGCCAGTAAAGCGGGCCCAGATACGCAGTATTTT. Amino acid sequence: CASKAGPDTQYF.

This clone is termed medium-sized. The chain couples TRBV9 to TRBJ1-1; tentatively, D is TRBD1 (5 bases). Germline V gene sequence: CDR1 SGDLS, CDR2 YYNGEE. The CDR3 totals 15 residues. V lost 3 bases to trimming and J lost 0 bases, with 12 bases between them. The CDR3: CASSEYKQVNTEAFF. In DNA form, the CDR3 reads TGTGCCAGCAGCGAATACAAACAGGTGAACACTGAAGCTTTCTTT.

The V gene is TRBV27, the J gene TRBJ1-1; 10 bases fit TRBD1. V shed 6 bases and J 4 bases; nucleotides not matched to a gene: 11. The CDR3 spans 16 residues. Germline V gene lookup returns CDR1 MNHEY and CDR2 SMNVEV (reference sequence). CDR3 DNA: TGTGCCAGCAGAAGACAGGGGGCAGGATACGGCACTGAAGCTTTCTTT. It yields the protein CASRRQGAGYGTEAFF.

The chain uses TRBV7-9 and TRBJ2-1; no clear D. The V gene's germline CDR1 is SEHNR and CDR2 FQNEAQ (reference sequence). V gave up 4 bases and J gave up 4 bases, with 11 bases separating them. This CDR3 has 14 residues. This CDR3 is CASSWAPRYNEQFF. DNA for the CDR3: TGTGCCAGCAGCTGGGCCCCGAGATACAATGAGCAGTTCTTC.

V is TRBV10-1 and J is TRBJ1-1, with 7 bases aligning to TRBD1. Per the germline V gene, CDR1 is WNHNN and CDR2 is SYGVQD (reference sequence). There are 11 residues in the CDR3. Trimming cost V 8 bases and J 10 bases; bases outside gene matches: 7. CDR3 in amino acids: CASYGAGGAFF. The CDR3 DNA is TGCGCCAGCTACGGGGCAGGGGGAGCTTTCTTT.

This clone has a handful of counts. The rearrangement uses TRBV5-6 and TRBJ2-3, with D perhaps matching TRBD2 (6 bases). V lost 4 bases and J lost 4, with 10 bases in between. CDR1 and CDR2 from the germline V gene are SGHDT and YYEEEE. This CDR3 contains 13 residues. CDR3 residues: CASSLGGPDTQYF. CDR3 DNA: TGTGCCAGCAGCCTGGGAGGTCCAGATACGCAGTATTTT.

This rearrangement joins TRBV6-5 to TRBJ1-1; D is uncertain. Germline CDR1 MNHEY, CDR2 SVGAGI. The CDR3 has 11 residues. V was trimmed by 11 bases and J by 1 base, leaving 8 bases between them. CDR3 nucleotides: TGTGCCTCTCAACAGAACACTGAAGCTTTCTTT. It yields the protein CASQQNTEAFF.

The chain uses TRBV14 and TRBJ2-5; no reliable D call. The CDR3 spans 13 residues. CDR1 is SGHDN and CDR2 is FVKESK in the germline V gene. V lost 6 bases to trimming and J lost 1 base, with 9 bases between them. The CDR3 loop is CASSPTIQETQYF. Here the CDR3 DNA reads TGTGCCAGCAGTCCGACGATCCAAGAGACCCAGTACTTC.

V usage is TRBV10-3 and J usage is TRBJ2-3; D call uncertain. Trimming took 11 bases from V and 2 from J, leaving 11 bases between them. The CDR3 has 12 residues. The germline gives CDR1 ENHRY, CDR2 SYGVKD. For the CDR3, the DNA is TGTGCCTCATCAGGAAACACAGATACGCAGTATTTT. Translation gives CASSGNTDTQYF.

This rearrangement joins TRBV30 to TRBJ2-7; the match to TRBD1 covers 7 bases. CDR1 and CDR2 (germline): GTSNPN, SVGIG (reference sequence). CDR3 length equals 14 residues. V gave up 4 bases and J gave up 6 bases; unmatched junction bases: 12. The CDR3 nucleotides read TGTGCCTGGAAGCCGGCCGACAGGGAAGGCGAGCAGTACGTC. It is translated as CAWKPADREGEQYV.

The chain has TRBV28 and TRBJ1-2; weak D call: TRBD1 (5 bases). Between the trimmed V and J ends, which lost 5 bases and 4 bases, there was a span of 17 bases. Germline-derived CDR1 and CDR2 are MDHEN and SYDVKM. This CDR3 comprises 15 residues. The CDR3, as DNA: TGTGCCAGCAGTGTGGGGCGTAGCGGTAGCTATGGCTACACCTTC. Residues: CASSVGRSGSYGYTF.